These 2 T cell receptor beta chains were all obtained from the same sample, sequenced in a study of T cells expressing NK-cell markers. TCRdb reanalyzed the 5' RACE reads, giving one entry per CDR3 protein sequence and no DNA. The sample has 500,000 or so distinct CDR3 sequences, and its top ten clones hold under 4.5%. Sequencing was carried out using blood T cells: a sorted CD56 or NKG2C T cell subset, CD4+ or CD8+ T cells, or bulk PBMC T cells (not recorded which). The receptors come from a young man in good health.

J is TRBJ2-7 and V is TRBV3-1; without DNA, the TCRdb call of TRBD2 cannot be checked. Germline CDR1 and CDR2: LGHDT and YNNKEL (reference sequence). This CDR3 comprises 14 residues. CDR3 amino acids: CASSQVGLALEQYF.

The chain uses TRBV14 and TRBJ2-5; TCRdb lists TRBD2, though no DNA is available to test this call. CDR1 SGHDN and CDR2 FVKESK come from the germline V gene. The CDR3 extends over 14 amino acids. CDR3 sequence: CASSSLAGMETQYF.